A selection of T cell receptor beta chains follows, all from one sample in a study of T cells in Graves' hyperthyroidism and ophthalmopathy. TCRdb recomputed calls from the multiplex PCR reads with MiXCR, one row per CDR3 protein. The sample has about 610,000 distinct CDR3 sequences, approximately 14% seen once. Sequencing was carried out using blood. These receptors all stem from a woman aged 35 to 49 with Graves' ophthalmopathy. Each CDR3 is given without its conserved first and last residue. The order of the fields is V gene, J gene, CDR3 protein.

TRBV13	TRBJ2-7	ASSLAGGSHEQY
TRBV20-1	TRBJ2-5	SARDRGQGSGETQY
TRBV27	TRBJ2-3	ASSFVESDTQY
TRBV12-3/TRBV12-4	TRBJ2-4	ASSFPAAGNIQY
TRBV7-9	TRBJ1-1	ASSYILGFTEAF
TRBV12-3/TRBV12-4	TRBJ2-5	ASSFERVLKQETQY
TRBV12-3/TRBV12-4	TRBJ2-2	ASSPGLAGLGELF
TRBV11-2	TRBJ2-7	ASSLGKAGQTHEQY
TRBV12-3/TRBV12-4	TRBJ1-2	ASGERFRDVINYGYT
TRBV4-1	TRBJ2-7	ASSQEGGSYEQY
TRBV20-1	TRBJ2-5	SAEGITGETQY
TRBV3-1	TRBJ2-5	ASSQEASHQETQY
TRBV5-1	TRBJ2-5	ASSLEGARETQY
TRBV27	TRBJ1-6	ASSLSRAYNSPLH
TRBV6-5	TRBJ2-7	ASSYSGTSGSLYEQY
TRBV20-1	TRBJ1-2	SAREGVGYT
TRBV28	TRBJ2-7	ASSFGVSYEQY
TRBV30	TRBJ1-2	AWSPGTGGYGYT
TRBV27	TRBJ2-2	ASSKREGRPGELF
TRBV15	TRBJ2-4	ATSRNIRSSGAALAKNIQY
TRBV19	TRBJ2-5	ASSGRLARAETQY
TRBV7-6	TRBJ2-5	ASSLEGSSGRQETQY
TRBV2	TRBJ2-7	ASNRYQTYEQY
TRBV28	TRBJ2-7	ASSSSGTEIYEQY
TRBV12-3/TRBV12-4	TRBJ1-1	ASSTLRWVAEAF
TRBV12-3/TRBV12-4	TRBJ1-1	ASSYSRTEAF
TRBV12-3/TRBV12-4	TRBJ1-1	ASVGGGTEAF
TRBV5-1	TRBJ2-5	ASSLESTQETQY
TRBV11-1	TRBJ2-2	ASSFHPGQNTGELF
TRBV29-1	TRBJ2-2	SVLLGGRGPENTGELF
TRBV6-5	TRBJ2-5	ASSYSVRETQY
TRBV5-1	TRBJ1-1	ASSYSDGGTEAF
TRBV28	TRBJ2-7	AISDPGGNEQY
TRBV5-1	TRBJ2-7	ASSSVPELPYEQY
TRBV7-2	TRBJ2-2	ASSFLTGQTGELF
TRBV20-1	TRBJ1-1	SARDPGASTEAF
TRBV19	TRBJ2-2	ASSIVTNGELF
TRBV6-5	TRBJ1-2	ASSYSISSGYNYGYT
TRBV29-1	TRBJ1-2	SVYIQGTLLSYT
TRBV6-1	TRBJ2-2	ASIPTSGTISGELF
TRBV30	TRBJ1-5	AWSSTGTSNQPQH
TRBV18	TRBJ2-5	ASSDGTEETQY
TRBV12-3/TRBV12-4	TRBJ2-7	ASSSGTGVEQY
TRBV28	TRBJ2-7	ASSTHLAGGPGAYEQY
TRBV20-1	TRBJ1-5	SARASGNDYQPQH
TRBV27	TRBJ2-5	ASSTRQGHQETQY
TRBV6-1	TRBJ2-7	ASGLGARSYEQY
TRBV20-1	TRBJ2-7	SAAAQGGPSYEQY
TRBV19	TRBJ2-7	ASSRGTLDLYEQY
TRBV9	TRBJ2-7	ASSVEWTGYEQY
TRBV5-1	TRBJ1-2	ASRQDPNYGYT
TRBV6-1	TRBJ1-2	ASSEASQGGGYGYT